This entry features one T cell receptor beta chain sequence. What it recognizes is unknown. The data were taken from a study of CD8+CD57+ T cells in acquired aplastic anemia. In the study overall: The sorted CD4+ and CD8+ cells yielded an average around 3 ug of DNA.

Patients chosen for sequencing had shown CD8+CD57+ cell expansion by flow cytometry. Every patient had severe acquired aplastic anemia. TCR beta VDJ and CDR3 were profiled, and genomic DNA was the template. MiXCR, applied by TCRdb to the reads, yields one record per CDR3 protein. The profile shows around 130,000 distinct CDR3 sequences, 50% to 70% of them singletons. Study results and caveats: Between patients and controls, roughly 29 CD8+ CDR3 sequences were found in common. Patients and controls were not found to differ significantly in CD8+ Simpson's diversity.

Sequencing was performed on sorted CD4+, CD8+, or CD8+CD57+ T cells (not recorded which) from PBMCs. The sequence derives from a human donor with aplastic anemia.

The CDR3 region has the DNA TGTGCCAGCACGTTAGGGACCTACAATGAGCAGTTCTTC. This translates into CASTLGTYNEQFF. The chain links TRBV7-3 to TRBJ2-1, with D unclear. The CDR3 sequence is 13 residues long. V lost 7 bases and J 2 bases, leaving 9 bases between the germline ends. The germline CDR1 and CDR2 sequences are SGHTA and FQGTGA.